This TCR beta chain was sequenced in a study of blood T cells in healthy people across ages. This CDR3 has 15 residues. With 1 base clipped from V and 2 bases from J, the junction kept 5 bases outside the gene matches. Germline V lookup: CDR1 SGHTA, CDR2 FQGNSA. Study results and caveats: Conclusively comparing naive with antigen-experienced cells was impossible with unsorted PBMCs.

Notes on this clonotype: Its antigen is not identified.

Primers used in a second PCR of roughly 7 to 12 cycles were a sample-barcoded 5' primer and a J-beta primer mix. Every cDNA molecule carried a tag from a template-switch adaptor bearing 12 random nucleotides. Every sample returned 2.5 million or more CDR3-containing paired-end reads. TCRdb reanalysed the 5' RACE reads using MiXCR and keeps one entry per CDR3 protein. The sample comprises approximately 670,000 distinct CDR3 sequences, approximately 40% of which are singletons, and roughly 30% rests with the top ten. This clonotype was obtained from a man older than 75 in good health. Sequencing was done on a sample of blood. The chain combines TRBV7-2 with TRBJ2-7; 7 bases map to TRBD2. CDR3 residues: CASSLGGSVTYEQYF. Here the CDR3 DNA reads TGTGCCAGCAGCTTAGGCGGGAGCGTTACCTACGAGCAGTACTTC.